These T cell receptor beta chains were read from a single sample in a study of T cell repertoires in cytomegalovirus infection. TCRdb called the reads again in MiXCR, with one record for every CDR3 protein. The data contain 200,000 or so distinct CDR3 sequences, about 28% of them seen just once; the ten biggest clones take up under 35%. Material for sequencing was PBMCs. All receptors derive from a human donor in good health (CMV status not recorded). Some clones in this sample may be carry-over from other donors' samples. CDR3s leave out the opening cysteine and the closing phenylalanine or tryptophan.

J: TRBJ1-6
V: TRBV6-6
CDR3: ASSYATAADSPLH

J: TRBJ1-3
V: TRBV7-2
CDR3: ASSLNGRDTIY

J: TRBJ1-5
V: TRBV2
CDR3: ASSAFTGNSNQPQH

J: TRBJ2-7
V: TRBV7-2
CDR3: ASSLGGGKDEQY

J: TRBJ2-3
V: TRBV7-6
CDR3: ASSLLRGDTQY

J: TRBJ1-6
V: TRBV7-3
CDR3: ASSLSPGLNSPLH

J: TRBJ1-5
V: TRBV5-4
CDR3: ASSLQGAHQPQH

J: TRBJ1-1
V: TRBV19
CDR3: ASSSRDLLNTEAF

J: TRBJ2-7
V: TRBV7-2
CDR3: ASSALTGRGTYEQY

J: TRBJ2-3
V: TRBV7-3
CDR3: ASSPRSAGDTQY

J: TRBJ1-1
V: TRBV3-1
CDR3: ASSPIKGGVNTEAF

J: TRBJ2-3
V: TRBV20-1
CDR3: SARDLLAGHTDTQY

J: TRBJ2-7
V: TRBV12-3/TRBV12-4
CDR3: ASSRERGSSYEQY

J: TRBJ2-3
V: TRBV7-9
CDR3: ASSPGTSGGTTDTQY

J: TRBJ1-1
V: TRBV2
CDR3: ASSDRTGGTEAF

J: TRBJ2-1
V: TRBV28
CDR3: ASSPGTSGVNEQF

J: TRBJ1-2
V: TRBV2
CDR3: ASSEGGQRYT

J: TRBJ1-1
V: TRBV7-8
CDR3: ASSPRPGRTTTEAF

J: TRBJ2-5
V: TRBV7-3
CDR3: ASSLSHQETQY

J: TRBJ2-7
V: TRBV5-1
CDR3: ASSSGISLDEQY

J: TRBJ2-3
V: TRBV12-3/TRBV12-4
CDR3: ASSLARLLAGTDTQY

J: TRBJ2-5
V: TRBV7-2
CDR3: ASSSMGAGETQY

J: TRBJ1-1
V: TRBV12-3/TRBV12-4
CDR3: ASSKGQGEEAF

J: TRBJ1-1
V: TRBV7-2
CDR3: ASSPDGQNTEAF

J: TRBJ1-1
V: TRBV11-1
CDR3: ASSLNMGTGYLGTEAF

J: TRBJ1-1
V: TRBV12-3/TRBV12-4
CDR3: ASSLIQNTEAF

J: TRBJ1-1
V: TRBV6-6
CDR3: ASNRGQGLTEAF

J: TRBJ2-7
V: TRBV29-1
CDR3: SVARGYEQY

J: TRBJ1-5
V: TRBV6-1
CDR3: ASSEGEGVLKSNQPQH

J: TRBJ2-5
V: TRBV20-1
CDR3: SAYPTGVGGGDGETQY

J: TRBJ2-7
V: TRBV12-3/TRBV12-4
CDR3: ASSLRGRDEQY

J: TRBJ1-1
V: TRBV11-2
CDR3: ASSSAGTGKAF

J: TRBJ1-2
V: TRBV29-1
CDR3: SAVDANYGYT

J: TRBJ1-1
V: TRBV12-3/TRBV12-4
CDR3: ASRPRVHHEAF

J: TRBJ1-2
V: TRBV20-1
CDR3: SAREAGQHYGYT

J: TRBJ1-1
V: TRBV19
CDR3: ASSTGRNTEAF

J: TRBJ2-2
V: TRBV6-5
CDR3: ASSYGAATGGELF

J: TRBJ1-2
V: TRBV5-1
CDR3: ASSLAERSYGYT

J: TRBJ2-5
V: TRBV7-2
CDR3: ASSSFGGFETQY

J: TRBJ2-3
V: TRBV19
CDR3: ASSPRTGSYTDTQY

J: TRBJ1-2
V: TRBV12-3/TRBV12-4
CDR3: ASSLGDGYT

J: TRBJ1-3
V: TRBV12-3/TRBV12-4
CDR3: ASSFPTIY

J: TRBJ2-1
V: TRBV20-1
CDR3: SAASGGAGSNEQF

J: TRBJ2-2
V: TRBV2
CDR3: ASLGDANTGELF